The sequence of this TCR beta chain was determined in a study of cytomegalovirus exposure and HLA in healthy donors. A remark on this clone: Its specificity is not known.

PCR used 60 Vbeta primers and 13 Jbeta primers. The protocol was immunoSEQ multiplex PCR, while the TCRdb copy is restricted to in-frame clones and leaves out a portion. This sample has 85,000 to 100,000 clones, with about 85% found just once. General study results and limits: The Asian-associated ancestry cluster reportedly had fewer N-insertions than the roughly 700-donor mean in a later analysis.

Germline assignment: CDR1 SGHTS and CDR2 YDEGEE. V lost 4 bases, J lost 3 bases, and 9 bases stayed unmatched. This CDR3 spans 16 amino acids. Source material: PBMCs. The chain combines TRBV5-8 with TRBJ2-3; 9 nucleotides agree with TRBD1. The sequence derives from a girl aged 2 to 10 in good health and CMV-seropositive. In nucleotides, the CDR3 is TGTGCCAGCAGCCAGGGGGACAGGGTACTGACAGATACGCAGTATTTT. This codes for CASSQGDRVLTDTQYF. The full variable domain, in which reference TRBV5-8 and TRBJ2-3 provide the parts outside the CDR3, is EAGVTQSPTHLIKTRGQQATLRCSPISGHTSVYWYQQALGLGLQFLLWYDEGEERNRGNFPPRFSGRQFPNYSSELNVNALELEDSALYLCASSQGDRVLTDTQYFGPGTRLTVL.